Reported below is one TCR beta chain. Its matching antigen is unknown. This specimen belongs to a study of cytomegalovirus exposure and HLA in healthy donors. The study's findings and limits: Reportedly, cytomegalovirus status was diagnosed with high sensitivity and specificity.

Separate from the approximately 720-subject first cohort was the approximately 120-subject validation cohort, to which the donors belonged. There are 16 residues in the CDR3. V shed 5 bases, J shed 0 bases, and the junction held 7 bases outside the gene matches. The germline CDR1 and CDR2 sequences are KGHSH and LQKENI. Profiled with immunoSEQ multiplex PCR; TCRdb holds only in-frame clones, not every one. The sample includes around 170,000 clones, approximately 90% of them seen just once. The clonotype was recovered from a young man in good health and CMV-seronegative. Sequenced sample: PBMCs. This sequence joins TRBV18 and TRBJ2-1, with 7 nucleotides matching TRBD1. DNA of the CDR3: TGTGCCAGCTCAATCTCGACAGGGAGCTCCTACAATGAGCAGTTCTTC. Protein sequence: CASSISTGSSYNEQFF.